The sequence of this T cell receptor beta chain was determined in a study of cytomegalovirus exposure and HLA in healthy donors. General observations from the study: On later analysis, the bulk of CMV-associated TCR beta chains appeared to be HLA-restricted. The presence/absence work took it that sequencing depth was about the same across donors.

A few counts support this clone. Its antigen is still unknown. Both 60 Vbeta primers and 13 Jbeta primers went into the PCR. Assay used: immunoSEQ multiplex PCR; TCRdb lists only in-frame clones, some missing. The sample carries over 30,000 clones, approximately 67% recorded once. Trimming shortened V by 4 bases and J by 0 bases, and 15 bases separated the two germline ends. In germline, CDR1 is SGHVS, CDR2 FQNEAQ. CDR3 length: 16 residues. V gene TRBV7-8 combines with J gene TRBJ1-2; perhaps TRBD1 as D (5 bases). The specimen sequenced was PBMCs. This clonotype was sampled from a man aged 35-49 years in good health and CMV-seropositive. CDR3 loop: CASSSPRGGTNYGYTF. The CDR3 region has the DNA TGTGCCAGCAGCTCCCCAAGGGGAGGCACTAACTATGGCTACACCTTC.